The 6 T cell receptor beta chains listed next were all sequenced from one sample in a study of blood T cell repertoires in COVID-19 (dated by TCRdb to about 2020). Library construction relied on the immunoSEQ multiplex PCR assay. The source is immuneACCESS, and TCRdb retained only in-frame sequences with V and J called. Part of the clones is not carried over; for the studies checked, unresolved V genes explain less than half of this, and the remainder is unexplained. For this sample the table gives a few hundred thousand clones, of which about 85% were detected only once. The ten largest clonotypes hold approximately 12% of the sample. The sequencing sample was made of peripheral blood. The receptors shown here come from a woman in her late teens or twenties who had recovered from COVID-19.

A note on this clone: This CDR3 is also generated by other DNA sequences in the sample. The chain uses TRBV30 and TRBJ2-3, with 7 nucleotides matching TRBD1. Germline lookup yields CDR1 GTSNPN and CDR2 SVGIG (reference sequence). The CDR3 extends over 14 amino acids. Trimming took 0 bases from V and 0 from J; bases not matched to a gene: 0. Here the CDR3 reads CAWSVGGSTDTQYF. The CDR3 DNA follows: TGTGCCTGGAGTGTAGGGGGCAGCACAGATACGCAGTATTTT.

The chain combines TRBV19 with TRBJ1-2; 11 nucleotides agree with TRBD1. Germline V lookup: CDR1 LNHDA, CDR2 SQIVND (reference sequence). The junction had 9 bases not matched to a gene; V was cut back by 5 bases and J by 4 bases. The CDR3 extends over 16 amino acids. This CDR3 is CASSSAPDRGPYGYTF. The CDR3 DNA is TGTGCCAGTAGTTCGGCCCCGGACAGGGGGCCCTATGGCTACACCTTC.

In its sample, this clone was seen a few times. The chain couples TRBV2 to TRBJ2-7; 9 nucleotides line up with TRBD2. The CDR3 spans 14 residues. CDR1 is SNHLY, CDR2 FYNNEI, per germline. V shed 8 bases, J shed 5 bases, and the junction held 10 bases outside the gene matches. The CDR3 bases are TGTGCCAGCCAGATAGCGGGAGTCGGTCACGAGCAGTACTTC. Its protein product is CASQIAGVGHEQYF.

This clone was detected once. This chain links TRBV9 with TRBJ1-5, with 7 positions matching TRBD1. Germline-derived CDR1 and CDR2 are SGDLS and YYNGEE. This CDR3 spans 16 amino acids. V was pared by 8 bases and J by 2 bases, with 13 bases of the junction left unmatched. The CDR3 bases are TGTGCCAGACAGGGGAGGAAAATTATGGGCAATCAGCCCCAGCATTTT. It encodes CARQGRKIMGNQPQHF.

This chain connects TRBV30 to TRBJ2-7; D is perhaps TRBD2 (6 bases). The CDR3 consists of 15 residues. CDR1 and CDR2 (germline): GTSNPN, SVGIG (reference sequence). The V gene lost 3 bases and the J gene lost 6 bases, with 21 bases spanning the gap. CDR3 in amino acids: CAWRGGRYSMGEQYF. The CDR3 nucleotides read TGTGCCTGGAGGGGGGGTCGCTACTCGATGGGCGAGCAGTACTTC.

This chain connects TRBV27 to TRBJ1-3, with D maybe TRBD1 (5 bases). V was pared by 8 bases and J by 0 bases, with 8 bases between. CDR1 is MNHEY, CDR2 SMNVEV, per germline (reference sequence). The CDR3 runs 13 residues. DNA for the CDR3: TGTGCCAGCCGGGGGATCTCTGGAAACACCATATATTTT. Encoded protein: CASRGISGNTIYF.